The 23 T cell receptor beta chains reported below all come from one sample, sequenced in a study of response to subunit inactivated influenza vaccine. TCRdb redid the calling of the RT-PCR reads with MiXCR, one entry per CDR3 protein. The table includes about 170,000 distinct CDR3 sequences, 10% to 15% detected once. This same sample was also taken into another study, of T cells expressing NK-cell markers. That paper adds: The authors made TCR beta cDNA libraries by 5'RACE template switching. This switching added a universal primer site and UMIs.

The specimen was CD8+ T cells sorted from PBMCs, collected 11 to 12 days after vaccination. The receptor source for this set is a man aged 50 or older who received an inactivated influenza vaccine.

The chain couples TRBV14 to TRBJ2-7; either TRBD1 or TRBD2 may supply D (5 bases each). The V end lost 2 bases, the J end lost 3 bases, and 17 bases lay between the germline ends. The germline V gene has CDR1 SGHDN and CDR2 FVKESK. The CDR3 is made up of 16 amino acids. In nucleotides, the CDR3 is TGTGCCAGCAGCCAAACCGGAACCTCGAGGGGCTACGAGCAGTACTTC. It yields the protein CASSQTGTSRGYEQYF.

Many counts were recorded for this clonotype. This sequence joins TRBV7-8 and TRBJ1-1; the D gene is possibly TRBD1 (5 bases). The V gene lost 4 bases and the J gene lost 3 bases, with 18 bases spanning the gap. This CDR3 spans 16 amino acids. Looked up from germline, CDR1 is SGHVS and CDR2 is FQNEAQ. CDR3 in DNA: TGTGCCAGCAGCTGGGACCCGGGACGGCGCCACACTGAAGCTTTCTTT. This translates into CASSWDPGRRHTEAFF.

The chain joins TRBV7-4 to TRBJ1-5; 12 positions agree with TRBD1. CDR3 size: 18 residues. CDR1 and CDR2 (germline): SGHVT, SQSDAQ. J lost 0 bases, V lost 2 bases, and 5 bases had no gene match. In DNA form, the CDR3 reads TGTGCCAGCAGCTTACTGGGACAGGGGGCTTGTAGCAATCAGCCCCAGCATTTT. Its protein product is CASSLLGQGACSNQPQHF.

This clonotype was counted between two and nine times. This chain links TRBV6-5 with TRBJ2-7; D is perhaps TRBD1 (5 bases). The CDR3 sequence is 14 residues long. From germline, CDR1 is MNHEY and CDR2 SVGAGI. Between the trimmed V and J ends, which lost 2 bases and 3 bases, there was a span of 11 bases. CDR3 amino acids: CASSYEAGHYEQYF. The CDR3 DNA is TGTGCCAGCAGTTACGAGGCAGGGCACTACGAGCAGTACTTC.

This clonotype was recorded a few times. The genes are TRBV24-1 and TRBJ2-1; TRBD1 might be the D (6 bases). From germline, CDR1 is KGHDR and CDR2 SFDVKD. The V and J ends lost 9 bases and 7 bases respectively, with 12 bases between them. The CDR3 is 12 amino acids. CDR3 sequence reads: CATRAGANEQFF. CDR3 sequence (DNA): TGTGCCACCCGGGCAGGGGCAAATGAGCAGTTCTTC.

This chain's CDR3 is CASSGGTGLYNEQFF. In nucleotides, the CDR3 is TGTGCCAGCAGCGGGGGGACAGGGCTATACAATGAGCAGTTCTTC. The chain carries TRBV7-2 and TRBJ2-1; TRBD1 matches 9 bases. Looked up from germline, CDR1 is SGHTA and CDR2 is FQGNSA. Germline trimming cut 5 bases from V and 4 bases from J; bases unmatched to any gene: 6. The CDR3 runs to 15 residues. Complete variable domain (other parts from reference TRBV7-2 and TRBJ2-1): GAGVSQSPSNKVTEKGKDVELRCDPISGHTALYWYRQSLGQGLEFLIYFQGNSAPDKSGLPSDRFSAERTGGSVSTLTIQRTQQEDSAVYLCASSGGTGLYNEQFFGPGTRLTVL.

This rearrangement joins TRBV7-2 to TRBJ2-7; D not certain. Germline CDR1 SGHTA, CDR2 FQGNSA. Deletions cut 1 base from V and 7 bases from J, with 8 bases between. The CDR3 runs 12 residues. The CDR3 is CASSLDLVEQYF. Here the CDR3 DNA reads TGTGCCAGCAGCTTAGATTTAGTTGAGCAGTACTTC. Filled out from reference TRBV7-2 and TRBJ2-7, the complete variable domain reads GAGVSQSPSNKVTEKGKDVELRCDPISGHTALYWYRQSLGQGLEFLIYFQGNSAPDKSGLPSDRFSAERTGGSVSTLTIQRTQQEDSAVYLCASSLDLVEQYFGPGTRLTVT.

The chain employs TRBV4-3 and TRBJ1-5, with D unresolved. This CDR3 is built from 17 residues. V gave up 0 bases and J gave up 0 bases, with 12 bases separating them. Germline assignment: CDR1 LGHNA and CDR2 YSLEER. This CDR3 reads CASSQDRADYSNQPQHF. Here the CDR3 DNA reads TGCGCCAGCAGCCAAGATCGGGCAGACTATAGCAATCAGCCCCAGCATTTT.

This clonotype was counted a few times. This chain joins TRBV5-1 and TRBJ2-3; the match to TRBD1 covers 9 bases. This CDR3 has 16 amino acids. Germline V gene lookup returns CDR1 SGHRS and CDR2 YFSETQ. The trim removed 5 bases at V and 4 bases at J, leaving 11 bases unmatched. In DNA, the CDR3 is TGCGCCAGCAGACAAACTCCGGGACAGGGACCAGATACGCAGTATTTT. Residues: CASRQTPGQGPDTQYF. The whole variable domain, filled in from reference TRBV5-1 and TRBJ2-3, reads KAGVTQTPRYLIKTRGQQVTLSCSPISGHRSVSWYQQTPGQGLQFLFEYFSETQRNKGNFPGRFSGRQFSNSRSEMNVSTLELGDSALYLCASRQTPGQGPDTQYFGPGTRLTVL.

The chain is built from TRBV5-5 and TRBJ2-4; a weak D match, TRBD1 (5 bases). Germline CDR1 reads SGHKS; CDR2 reads YYEKEE (reference sequence). Trimming pared 2 bases from V and 7 bases from J, leaving 13 bases between. CDR3 length: 14 residues. The CDR3 protein is CASSFGAPENIQYF. CDR3 sequence (DNA): TGTGCCAGCAGCTTTGGGGCCCCCGAGAACATTCAGTACTTC. The full variable domain, completed using reference TRBV5-5 and TRBJ2-4, is DAGVTQSPTHLIKTRGQQVTLRCSPISGHKSVSWYQQVLGQGPQFIFQYYEKEERGRGNFPDRFSARQFPNYSSELNVNALLLGDSALYLCASSFGAPENIQYFGAGTRLSVL.

This clonotype has a handful of counts. The chain links TRBV29-1 to TRBJ2-1; D is uncertain. This CDR3 spans 14 amino acids. Germline-derived CDR1 and CDR2 are SQVTM and ANQGSEA. V was pared by 4 bases and J by 3 bases, with 13 bases between. The CDR3 reads CSVVGGDFYNEQFF. CDR3 DNA: TGCAGCGTTGTTGGTGGGGATTTCTACAATGAGCAGTTCTTC.

This clonotype was observed a few times. The J gene is TRBJ1-2, the V gene TRBV7-2; weak D call: TRBD1 (6 bases). Per the germline V gene, CDR1 is SGHTA and CDR2 is FQGNSA. The CDR3 runs 14 residues. V lost 5 bases to trimming and J lost 0 bases, with 10 bases between them. As DNA, the CDR3 is TGTGCCAGCAGCGAGACAGGCGCTAACTATGGCTACACCTTC. Its protein is CASSETGANYGYTF.

This clonotype was observed a handful of times. This chain connects TRBV2 to TRBJ2-7; D might be TRBD1 or TRBD2, each matching 5 bases. V lost 3 bases to trimming and J lost 7 bases, with 19 bases between them. The CDR3 contains 15 residues. CDR1 and CDR2 from the germline V gene are SNHLY and FYNNEI. For the CDR3, the DNA is TGTGCCAGCAGTGACAAGGGGAGCTTATTGTATGAGCAGTACTTC. Its protein product is CASSDKGSLLYEQYF.

This clonotype has more than one count but fewer than ten. The chain recombines TRBV6-2 or TRBV6-3 with TRBJ2-1; D is unresolved. This CDR3 is 13 amino acids long. Between the trimmed V and J ends, which lost 4 bases and 9 bases, there was a span of 13 bases. Per the germline V gene, CDR1 is MNHEY and CDR2 is SVGEGT. CDR3 DNA sequence: TGTGCCAGCAGTTCAGCTAGGGCCCGTGAGCAGTTCTTC. Translated: CASSSARAREQFF.

CDR3 protein: CASSLSQFGGYEQYF. CDR3 DNA sequence: TGTGCCAGCAGTTTATCCCAATTCGGGGGCTACGAGCAGTACTTC. The chain employs TRBV27 and TRBJ2-7; D may be TRBD2 (6 bases). CDR3 length: 15 amino acids. Germline lookup yields CDR1 MNHEY and CDR2 SMNVEV (reference sequence). V lost 0 bases and J lost 3, with 12 bases in between.

This clonotype has just a few counts. In nucleotides, the CDR3 is TGTGCCAGCAGCGAAACCACTCCCATTTACAATGAGCAGTTCTTC. Translated, it gives CASSETTPIYNEQFF. J is TRBJ2-1 and V is TRBV7-8, with no clear D. This CDR3 spans 15 amino acids. V lost 5 bases and J 4 bases, leaving 15 bases between the germline ends. CDR1 is SGHVS, CDR2 FQNEAQ, per germline.

This clonotype occurred many times. V usage is TRBV5-6 and J usage is TRBJ2-1, with D perhaps TRBD2 (5 bases). Trimming left V 0 bases short and J 8 bases short, with 12 bases between. The length of the CDR3 is 14 residues. CDR1 and CDR2 from the germline V gene are SGHDT and YYEEEE. CDR3 nucleotides: TGTGCCAGCAGCTTGGAGCTAGGGAGTCATGAGCAGTTCTTC. Residues: CASSLELGSHEQFF.

This clonotype was recorded at least ten times. The chain carries TRBV7-3 and TRBJ2-3; D remains unclear. Trimming shortened V by 2 bases and J by 4 bases, and 7 bases separated the two germline ends. Germline V lookup: CDR1 SGHTA, CDR2 FQGTGA. The length of the CDR3 is 13 residues. The CDR3 loop is CASSLYRADTQYF. The CDR3 DNA reads TGTGCCAGCAGCTTATACAGAGCAGATACGCAGTATTTT.

This clonotype was seen more than once but under ten times. The chain links TRBV19 to TRBJ2-3, with TRBD2 as a possible D gene (6 bases). V lost 5 bases, J lost 2 bases, and 8 bases lay in between. Germline V gene lookup returns CDR1 LNHDA and CDR2 SQIVND (reference sequence). The CDR3 consists of 13 residues. CDR3: CASSPRDTDTQYF. The CDR3 DNA follows: TGTGCCAGTAGTCCGCGGGACACAGATACGCAGTATTTT.

This chain uses TRBV20-1 with TRBJ2-2; TRBD2 matches 7 bases. After removal of 0 bases from V and 4 bases from J, the junction contained 5 bases not matched to a gene. The germline CDR1 and CDR2 sequences are DFQATT and SNEGSKA (reference sequence). CDR3 size: 15 residues. The CDR3 sequence: CSARDHRTSTGELFF. The DNA of the CDR3 is TGCAGTGCTAGAGATCACAGGACTAGCACCGGGGAGCTGTTTTTT.

The chain carries TRBV6-2 or TRBV6-3 and TRBJ1-5; TRBD1 is a possible D gene (5 bases). CDR1 MNHEY and CDR2 SVGEGT come from the germline V gene. V was clipped by 6 bases and J by 5 bases, with 17 bases between them. This CDR3 is built from 15 residues. The CDR3 bases are TGTGCCAGCAGCCACCTAGTAGGGGCCCATCAGCCCCAGCATTTT. Amino acid sequence: CASSHLVGAHQPQHF.

For this clonotype: Germline and junction disagree at one end, which may indicate a read error. V is TRBV27 and J is TRBJ2-5; TRBD1 matches at 8 bases. Germline-derived CDR1 and CDR2 are MNHEY and SMNVEV (reference sequence). The CDR3 runs 16 residues. CDR3 DNA: TGTGCCAGCAGTATATCCCGTCAGGGGGCTGAGAAGACCCAGTACTTC. Translated, it gives CASSISRQGAEKTQYF.

The chain couples TRBV7-9 to TRBJ2-3; 11 bases agree with TRBD1. V was clipped by 3 bases and J by 3 bases; unmatched bases: 5. Germline loops: CDR1 SEHNR, CDR2 FQNEAQ (reference sequence). The CDR3 consists of 16 residues. The CDR3 sequence is CASSLGQGELTDTQYF. CDR3 nucleotide sequence: TGTGCCAGCAGCTTGGGACAGGGGGAGTTGACAGATACGCAGTATTTT.